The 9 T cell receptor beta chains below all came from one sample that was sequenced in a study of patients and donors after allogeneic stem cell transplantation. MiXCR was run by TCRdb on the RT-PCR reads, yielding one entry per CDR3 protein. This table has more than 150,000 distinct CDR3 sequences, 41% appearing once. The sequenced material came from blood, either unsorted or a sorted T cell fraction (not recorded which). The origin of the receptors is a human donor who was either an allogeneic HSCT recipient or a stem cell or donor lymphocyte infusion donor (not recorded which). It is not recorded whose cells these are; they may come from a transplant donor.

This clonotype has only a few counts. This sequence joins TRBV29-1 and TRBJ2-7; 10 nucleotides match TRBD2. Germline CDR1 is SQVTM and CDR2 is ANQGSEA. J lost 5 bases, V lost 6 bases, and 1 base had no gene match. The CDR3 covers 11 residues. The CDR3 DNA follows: TGCAGCGTCGGACTAGCGGACGAGCAGTACTTC. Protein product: CSVGLADEQYF.

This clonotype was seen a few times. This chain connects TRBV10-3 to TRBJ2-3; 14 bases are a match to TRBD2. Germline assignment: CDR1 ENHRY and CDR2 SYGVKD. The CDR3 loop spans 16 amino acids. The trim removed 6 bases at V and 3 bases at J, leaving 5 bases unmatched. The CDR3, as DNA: TGTGCCATCAGACCGACTAGCGGGAGGGCAACAGATACGCAGTATTTT. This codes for CAIRPTSGRATDTQYF.

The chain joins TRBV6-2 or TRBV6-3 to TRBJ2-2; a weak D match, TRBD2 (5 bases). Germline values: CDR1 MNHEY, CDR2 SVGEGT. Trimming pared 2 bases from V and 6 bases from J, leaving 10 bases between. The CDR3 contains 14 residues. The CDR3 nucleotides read TGTGCCAGCAGTTACCAGGTGGGAGCCGGGGAGCTGTTTTTT. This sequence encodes CASSYQVGAGELFF.

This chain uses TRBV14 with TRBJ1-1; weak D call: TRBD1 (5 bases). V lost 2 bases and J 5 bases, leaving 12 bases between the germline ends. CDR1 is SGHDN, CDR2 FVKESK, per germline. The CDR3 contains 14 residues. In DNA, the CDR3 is TGTGCCAGCAGCCAACACGGGGGTTGGACTGAAGCTTTCTTT. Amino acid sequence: CASSQHGGWTEAFF.

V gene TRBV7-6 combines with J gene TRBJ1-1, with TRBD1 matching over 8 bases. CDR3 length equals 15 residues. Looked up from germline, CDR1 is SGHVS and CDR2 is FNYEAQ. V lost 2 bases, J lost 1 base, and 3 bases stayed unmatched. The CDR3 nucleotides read TGTGCCAGCAGCTTAATTGACAGGGGGAACACTGAAGCTTTCTTT. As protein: CASSLIDRGNTEAFF.

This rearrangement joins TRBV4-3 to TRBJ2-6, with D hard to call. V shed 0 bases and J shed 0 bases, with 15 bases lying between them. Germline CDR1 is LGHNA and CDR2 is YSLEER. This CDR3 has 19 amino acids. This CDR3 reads CASSQDGPALYSGANVLTF. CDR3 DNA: TGCGCCAGCAGCCAAGATGGGCCGGCACTGTACTCTGGGGCCAACGTCCTGACTTTC.

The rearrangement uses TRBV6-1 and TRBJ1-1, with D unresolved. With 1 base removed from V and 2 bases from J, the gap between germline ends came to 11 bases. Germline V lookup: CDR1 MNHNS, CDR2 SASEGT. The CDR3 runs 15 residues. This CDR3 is CASSEVGRTNTEAFF. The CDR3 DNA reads TGTGCCAGCAGTGAAGTAGGCAGAACTAACACTGAAGCTTTCTTT.

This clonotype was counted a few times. The CDR3 nucleotides are TGTGCCAGCTCATCCGTCACTAATCAGCCCCAGCATTTT. Its translation is CASSSVTNQPQHF. The gene calls are TRBV18 and TRBJ1-5; D gene ambiguous. The CDR3 length is 13 residues. The germline V and J ends were trimmed by 5 bases and 4 bases, with 9 bases remaining between them. The germline gives CDR1 KGHSH, CDR2 LQKENI.

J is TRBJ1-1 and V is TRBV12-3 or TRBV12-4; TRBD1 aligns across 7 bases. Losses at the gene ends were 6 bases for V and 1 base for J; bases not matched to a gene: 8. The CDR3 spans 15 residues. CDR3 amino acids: CASSSLRQGNTEAFF. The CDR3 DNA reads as TGTGCCAGCAGCTCCCTAAGACAGGGGAACACTGAAGCTTTCTTT.